This TCR beta chain was documented in a study of blood T cell repertoires in COVID-19. Across the whole study: Sources were T cells, B-cell-depleted T cells, or PBMCs; the material itself was cDNA or gDNA.

The germline V and J ends were trimmed by 4 bases and 7 bases, with 17 bases remaining between them. The CDR3 runs 14 residues. Germline assignment: CDR1 SGDLS and CDR2 YYNGEE. As handled by the study authors: Quantification of nucleated cells was approximated via reference gene primer amplification. This table comes from immunoSEQ multiplex PCR, and its TCRdb copy is limited to in-frame clones, with some not included. For V, J and clone size, that table is used; D and trimming come from the DNA. The sample consists of tens of thousands of clones, around 83% of them appearing once. The specimen sequenced was peripheral blood. The chain is built from TRBV9 and TRBJ1-2; D uncertain. The TCR comes from a woman in her sixties with acute or convalescent COVID-19. Here the CDR3 DNA reads TGTGCCAGCAGCCCGAGTGGGCTAATACCTGGCTACACCTTC. The encoded protein is CASSPSGLIPGYTF.